The table lists the clone carrying this T cell receptor beta chain with a few counts. Antigen: not known. These data originate in a study of naive and memory T cell subsets. Overnight CMV lysate stimulation of fresh PBMCs defined donor CMV status by CD4+ IFNgamma. Trimming removed 4 bases at V and 3 bases at J, with 10 bases between. CDR3 length: 14 residues. The germline V gene encodes CDR1 MNHEY and CDR2 SVGAGI. Both TRBC1 and TRBC2 were covered by a beta constant-region primer of two equimolar oligonucleotides. Ligated cDNA was amplified by four rounds of PCR with nested alpha and beta constant-region primers and SP2. TCRdb reprocessed the UMI-ligation and nested PCR reads with MiXCR, giving one entry per CDR3 protein. The sample has tens of thousands of distinct CDR3 sequences, roughly 9.2% seen once. Overall study findings and caveats: Clonotypes are single alpha or beta chains, not paired receptors.

This receptor was identified in a human donor in good health. Input material: naive CD8+ T cells from blood. J is TRBJ1-5 and V is TRBV6-5; possibly TRBD1 for D (6 bases). The CDR3 bases are TGTGCCAGCAGTTCTACAGGGACCAATCAGCCCCAGCATTTT. It codes for CASSSTGTNQPQHF.